This TCR beta chain is from a study of metastatic and nonmetastatic thyroid tumors. Under the authors' procedure: CDR3 differences across clinicopathological groups were used to build a distant-metastasis classifier for papillary thyroid cancer. TCRdb re-called clones from the PCR reads using MiXCR. The V and J calls reflect TCRdb's pipeline rather than the authors' work. Altogether roughly 20,000 clones are present, 11% being singletons, with the ten largest covering around 7.3%. Each patient came to thyroid surgery without any prior treatment (of any kind). There are 15 residues in the CDR3. V was trimmed by 1 base and J by 0 bases, leaving 7 bases between them. Germline V gene sequence: CDR1 KGHSH, CDR2 LQKENI.

The sample consisted of blood. This chain links TRBV18 with TRBJ1-5; weak D call: TRBD1 (5 bases). The receptor was derived from a female donor with papillary thyroid cancer or a benign thyroid nodule (not recorded which). Some clones in this sample may be carry-over from other donors' samples. CDR3 DNA sequence: TGTGCCAGCTCACCACAAAGGGGTAGCAATCAGCCCCAGCATTTT. This gives the protein CASSPQRGSNQPQHF.